The 14 T cell receptor beta chains below come from one sample, sequenced in a study of T cell changes during pregnancy in multiple sclerosis. Here immunoSEQ multiplex PCR was the method, and the copy in TCRdb shows in-frame clones only, minus some. The sample comprises around 100,000 clones, over 80% of which are singletons, and roughly 2% rests with the top ten. Source: peripheral blood, taken after pregnancy. The receptors were gathered from a female donor with multiple sclerosis, enrolled in a pregnancy study.

The genes are TRBV28 and TRBJ2-7; D is uncertain. The CDR3 contains 13 residues. The germline V gene has CDR1 MDHEN and CDR2 SYDVKM. V gave up 4 bases and J gave up 3 bases, with 10 bases separating them. The CDR3 region has the DNA TGTGCCAGCAGTTCCCCTCGTCGCTACGAGCAGTACTTC. Protein sequence: CASSSPRRYEQYF. Drawing the rest from reference TRBV28 and TRBJ2-7, the complete variable domain is DVKVTQSSRYLVKRTGEKVFLECVQDMDHENMFWYRQDPGLGLRLIYFSYDVKMKEKGDIPEGYSVSREKKERFSLILESASTNQTSMYLCASSSPRRYEQYFGPGTRLTVT.

J is TRBJ2-7 and V is TRBV2, with 8 bases lining up with TRBD1. Germline V CDR1 and CDR2: SNHLY, FYNNEI. The J segment lost 3 bases and the V segment lost 4 bases, leaving 2 bases of the junction unmatched. This CDR3 region has 13 residues. The CDR3 loop reads CASSGQGFYEQYF. The CDR3 coding sequence is TGTGCCAGCAGTGGACAGGGGTTCTACGAGCAGTACTTC.

The chain couples TRBV5-5 to TRBJ1-2; D remains unclear. The CDR3 runs 13 residues. The ends were cut back, 3 bases at V and 4 bases at J, with 10 bases in the middle. Germline CDR1 is SGHKS and CDR2 is YYEKEE (reference sequence). The CDR3 DNA follows: TGTGCCAGCAGCTCGGGGTCCGGCTATGGCTACACCTTC. Residues: CASSSGSGYGYTF.

The V and J genes are TRBV11-3 and TRBJ1-1, with a weak D call TRBD1 (6 bases). This CDR3 contains 12 residues. Deletions cut 5 bases from V and 6 bases from J, with 10 bases between. Germline V gene data show CDR1 as SGHNT and CDR2 as YENEEA. This CDR3 reads CASSTRTAEAFF. The CDR3 DNA follows: TGTGCCAGCAGCACCCGGACAGCTGAAGCTTTCTTT.

The chain links TRBV7-2 to TRBJ2-7, with D maybe TRBD1 (8 bases). CDR1 SGHTA and CDR2 FQGNSA come from the germline V gene. The V end was cut by 7 bases, the J end by 2 bases, with 12 bases between. The CDR3 has 13 residues. The CDR3 DNA reads as TGTGCCAGCAAACAGGGGGGGACCTACGAGCAGTACTTC. This encodes CASKQGGTYEQYF.

The chain uses TRBV10-3 and TRBJ2-1; D may be TRBD2 (5 bases). V was shortened by 7 bases and J by 10 bases, with 23 bases between the two germline ends. This CDR3 comprises 15 residues. Germline V gene sequence: CDR1 ENHRY, CDR2 SYGVKD. CDR3 DNA sequence: TGTGCCATCACCTCCGGAGGCCAGAGAGGAGTAGAGCAGTTCTTC. This encodes CAITSGGQRGVEQFF.

CDR3 protein: CAWSKNRGQGLLGQPQHF. The CDR3, as DNA: TGTGCCTGGAGTAAAAACCGCGGACAGGGACTTCTGGGGCAGCCCCAGCATTTT. The chain recombines TRBV30 with TRBJ1-5, with TRBD1 matching 8 bases. This CDR3 spans 18 amino acids. The germline V gene encodes CDR1 GTSNPN and CDR2 SVGIG (reference sequence). With V trimmed by 2 bases and J by 7 bases, 19 bases remained unmatched.

The chain uses TRBV6-6 and TRBJ1-2; tentatively, D is TRBD1 (6 bases). Deletions cut 5 bases from V and 4 bases from J, with 11 bases between. CDR3 size: 13 residues. Germline assignment: CDR1 MNHNY and CDR2 SVGAGI (reference sequence). The chain's CDR3 is CASSPPGAYGYTF. The CDR3 DNA follows: TGTGCCAGCAGTCCTCCAGGGGCCTATGGCTACACCTTC.

As DNA, the CDR3 is TGTGCCAGCAGCTTAATTGAGGGGGCCCACGAGCAGTACTTC. Translated: CASSLIEGAHEQYF. This rearrangement joins TRBV7-9 to TRBJ2-7, with TRBD1 identical over 7 bases. Trimming removed 2 bases from V and 5 bases from J; junction bases left unmatched: 6. This CDR3 spans 14 amino acids. Germline assignment: CDR1 SEHNR and CDR2 FQNEAQ (reference sequence).

The chain is built from TRBV19 and TRBJ1-4; D is possibly TRBD1 (6 bases). The CDR3 length is 16 residues. CDR1 is LNHDA and CDR2 is SQIVND in the germline V gene (reference sequence). Trimming cost V 9 bases and J 0 bases, with 17 bases left between them. CDR3 nucleotides: TGTGCCAGCCGACGGGGGGGCCTTGCAACTAATGAAAAACTGTTTTTT. Residues: CASRRGGLATNEKLFF.

J is TRBJ1-4 and V is TRBV30; 9 bases line up with TRBD1. Germline V gene lookup returns CDR1 GTSNPN and CDR2 SVGIG (reference sequence). V dropped 5 bases and J dropped 4; count of bases not matched to a gene: 5. CDR3 length: 14 residues. The CDR3 sequence is CAWDTGQGNEKLFF. In nucleotides, the CDR3 is TGTGCCTGGGACACGGGACAGGGTAATGAAAAACTGTTTTTT.

The V gene is TRBV19, the J gene TRBJ1-1; D perhaps matches TRBD1 (6 bases). V lost 5 bases and J 5 bases, leaving 18 bases between the germline ends. Germline V CDR1 and CDR2: LNHDA, SQIVND (reference sequence). This CDR3 spans 15 amino acids. The CDR3 protein is CASSSFGGVNTEAFF. Written as DNA, the CDR3 is TGTGCCAGTAGTTCATTTGGGGGCGTTAATACTGAAGCTTTCTTT.

The chain carries TRBV30 and TRBJ1-1; D possibly corresponds to TRBD1 (5 bases). The CDR3 spans 13 residues. Germline V CDR1 and CDR2: GTSNPN, SVGIG (reference sequence). With 8 bases removed from V and 1 base from J, the gap between germline ends came to 14 bases. This chain's CDR3 is CARGGRGNTEAFF. The CDR3 region has the DNA TGTGCCCGGGGGGGTCGAGGGAACACTGAAGCTTTCTTT.

The V and J genes are TRBV28 and TRBJ2-1, with TRBD2 matching 9 bases. Germline V CDR1 and CDR2: MDHEN, SYDVKM. J was trimmed by 2 bases and V by 5 bases; bases with no gene match: 4. The CDR3 is 15 residues long. This CDR3 is CASSGLAKTYNEQFF. As DNA, the CDR3 is TGTGCCAGCAGTGGACTAGCGAAAACCTACAATGAGCAGTTCTTC.